The 23 T cell receptor beta chains below come from one sample, sequenced in a study of graft-versus-host responses after intestinal transplantation. Data came from immunoSEQ multiplex PCR; TCRdb stores just in-frame clones and leaves some out. The sample carries about 110,000 clones, roughly 93% recorded once. Which antigens these TCRs recognize remains unknown. The material was unstimulated CD8+ T cells sorted from spleen or lymph node cells, obtained before intestinal transplant. Every receptor here comes from a human donor who received an intestinal transplant.

This clone has only one observation. The CDR3 loop reads CASRPGLAGFSYEQYF. Written as DNA, the CDR3 is TGTGCCAGCAGACCGGGACTAGCGGGGTTCTCCTACGAGCAGTACTTC. The V call is TRBV5-6, the J call TRBJ2-7; 13 nucleotides line up with TRBD2. With V trimmed by 5 bases and J by 0 bases, 5 bases remained unmatched. The CDR3 has 16 amino acids. Germline V gene sequence: CDR1 SGHDT, CDR2 YYEEEE. The full variable domain, completed using reference TRBV5-6 and TRBJ2-7, is DAGVTQSPTHLIKTRGQQVTLRCSPKSGHDTVSWYQQALGQGPQFIFQYYEEEERQRGNFPDRFSGHQFPNYSSELNVNALLLGDSALYLCASRPGLAGFSYEQYFGPGTRLTVT.

The chain uses TRBV2 and TRBJ2-1, with 7 nucleotides matching TRBD2. The ends lost 7 bases at V and 7 bases at J; junction bases unmatched: 10. Germline CDR1 and CDR2: SNHLY and FYNNEI. This CDR3 region has 14 residues. The CDR3 here is CASTEDHGGNEQFF. CDR3 bases: TGTGCCAGCACTGAGGACCACGGGGGGAATGAGCAGTTCTTC.

This sequence joins TRBV4-2 and TRBJ2-2; 8 bases are shared with TRBD2. The CDR3 is 18 amino acids. The V segment lost 0 bases and the J segment 5 bases; nucleotides outside the gene matches: 11. Germline CDR1 and CDR2: LGHNA and YNFKEQ. In nucleotides, the CDR3 is TGTGCCAGCAGCCAAGAAACAGTCTACGGCGGGGGGACCGGGGAGCTGTTTTTT. This sequence encodes CASSQETVYGGGTGELFF.

The V call is TRBV10-3, the J call TRBJ2-1; D perhaps matches TRBD2 (6 bases). The CDR3 contains 14 residues. CDR1 ENHRY and CDR2 SYGVKD come from the germline V gene. Trimming took off 4 bases at V and 3 bases at J, with 10 bases between the two ends. This CDR3 reads CAISGTGDYNEQFF. The CDR3 DNA follows: TGTGCCATCAGTGGGACGGGGGACTACAATGAGCAGTTCTTC.

V and J are TRBV27 and TRBJ2-5; 7 bases line up with TRBD2. V dropped 1 base and J dropped 5; count of bases not matched to a gene: 7. This CDR3 is built from 15 residues. Germline assignment: CDR1 MNHEY and CDR2 SMNVEV (reference sequence). CDR3 loop: CASSLLGGRGETQYF. The CDR3 DNA sequence: TGTGCCAGCAGTTTATTAGGCGGGAGAGGGGAGACCCAGTACTTC.

V gene TRBV6-5 combines with J gene TRBJ2-1, with D unresolved. V was pared by 2 bases and J by 10 bases, with 18 bases between. Germline V gene lookup returns CDR1 MNHEY and CDR2 SVGAGI. This CDR3 region has 15 residues. DNA of the CDR3: TGTGCCAGCAGTTACGCAGACTCTCCTTGGAAAGAGCAGTTCTTC. Its protein product is CASSYADSPWKEQFF.

The V call is TRBV6-1, the J call TRBJ2-1; D is possibly TRBD1 or TRBD2 (5 bases each). This CDR3 region has 12 residues. Germline CDR1 is MNHNS and CDR2 is SASEGT. V was cut by 3 bases and J by 7 bases, with 7 bases left in between. CDR3 sequence reads: CASSEGRNEQFF. CDR3 DNA sequence: TGTGCCAGCAGTGAGGGACGGAATGAGCAGTTCTTC.

The rearrangement uses TRBV6-1 and TRBJ2-7, with 7 bases aligning to TRBD1. The germline V gene encodes CDR1 MNHNS and CDR2 SASEGT. The CDR3 length is 16 residues. V trimming: 4 bases; J trimming: 4 bases; junction bases outside the gene matches: 13. As DNA, the CDR3 is TGTGCCAGCAGTGGGGGGACAGCCGCCGGAGGATACGAGCAGTACTTC. This translates into CASSGGTAAGGYEQYF.

The V call is TRBV2, the J call TRBJ2-1, with D perhaps TRBD2 (6 bases). The V and J ends lost 0 bases and 9 bases respectively, with 12 bases between them. From germline, CDR1 is SNHLY and CDR2 FYNNEI. The CDR3 totals 14 residues. CDR3 nucleotide sequence: TGTGCCAGCAGTGAAGCGGCGGGGTTCATTGAGCAGTTCTTC. Protein product: CASSEAAGFIEQFF.

This chain joins TRBV6-5 and TRBJ2-7; 11 positions agree with TRBD2. CDR3 length: 16 amino acids. Trimming cost V 0 bases and J 7 bases; bases outside gene matches: 8. The V gene's germline CDR1 is MNHEY and CDR2 SVGAGI. DNA for the CDR3: TGTGCCAGCAGTTACTCAACTAGCGGGAGTTATAAAGAGCAGTACTTC. Translated: CASSYSTSGSYKEQYF.

The chain uses TRBV19 and TRBJ2-3, with D unclear. This CDR3 has 13 residues. Looked up from germline, CDR1 is LNHDA and CDR2 is SQIVND (reference sequence). V dropped 3 bases and J dropped 4 bases, with 8 bases sitting between them. The CDR3 spells CASSMGGADTQYF. CDR3 coding DNA: TGTGCCAGTAGTATGGGTGGGGCAGATACGCAGTATTTT.

This chain's CDR3 is CASSPTRGRADTQYF. The DNA for the CDR3 is TGTGCCAGCAGCCCCACCAGGGGGCGGGCAGATACGCAGTATTTT. The chain is built from TRBV5-4 and TRBJ2-3, with TRBD1 identical over 8 bases. CDR1 SGHNT and CDR2 YYREEE come from the germline V gene (reference sequence). V lost 4 bases to trimming and J lost 4 bases; unmatched junction nucleotides: 8. This CDR3 is built from 15 residues.

CDR3 sequence (DNA): TGTGCCACCAGCAGAGATCCCCCCAGACCCCCGAAGGGCTACACCTTC. Its protein product is CATSRDPPRPPKGYTF. The chain has TRBV15 and TRBJ1-2, with D unclear. From germline, CDR1 is LNHNV and CDR2 YYDKDF (reference sequence). The germline V and J ends were trimmed by 0 bases and 8 bases, with 19 bases remaining between them. There are 16 residues in the CDR3.

The J gene is TRBJ2-2, the V gene TRBV5-5, with TRBD1 as a possible D gene (6 bases). The V gene lost 0 bases and the J gene lost 3 bases, with 9 bases spanning the gap. In germline, CDR1 is SGHKS, CDR2 YYEKEE (reference sequence). The CDR3 length is 15 residues. The CDR3: CASSLVGHHTGELFF. The CDR3 DNA sequence: TGTGCCAGCAGCTTGGTGGGACATCACACCGGGGAGCTGTTTTTT.

V usage is TRBV5-1 and J usage is TRBJ1-4, with D unresolved. The germline gives CDR1 SGHRS, CDR2 YFSETQ. V lost 4 bases, J lost 8 bases, and 12 bases lay in between. The CDR3 totals 13 residues. CDR3 DNA: TGCGCCAGCAGCCCGGACTTAGGGGAAAAACTGTTTTTT. It encodes CASSPDLGEKLFF. The entire variable domain, with the rest obtained from reference TRBV5-1 and TRBJ1-4, is as follows: KAGVTQTPRYLIKTRGQQVTLSCSPISGHRSVSWYQQTPGQGLQFLFEYFSETQRNKGNFPGRFSGRQFSNSRSEMNVSTLELGDSALYLCASSPDLGEKLFFGSGTQLSVL.

The V call is TRBV7-9, the J call TRBJ1-5; TRBD1 is a possible D gene (5 bases). In germline, CDR1 is SEHNR, CDR2 FQNEAQ (reference sequence). CDR3 size: 14 residues. V lost 1 base to trimming and J lost 3 bases, with 7 bases between them. The CDR3 DNA reads as TGTGCCAGCAGCTTAGGGGGCACCAATCAGCCCCAGCATTTT. Its protein is CASSLGGTNQPQHF.

The V gene is TRBV4-1, the J gene TRBJ2-2, with no clear D. There are 18 residues in the CDR3. Germline V lookup: CDR1 MGHRA, CDR2 YSYEKL. V gave up 2 bases and J gave up 6 bases, with 22 bases separating them. The CDR3 region is CASSQSDYSSIFSGELFF. In nucleotides, the CDR3 is TGCGCCAGCAGCCAATCTGATTATTCGTCGATTTTCTCCGGGGAGCTGTTTTTT.

The chain employs TRBV28 and TRBJ2-7; D is undetermined. The CDR3 covers 15 residues. Trimming pared 2 bases from V and 2 bases from J, leaving 13 bases between. Germline CDR1 reads MDHEN; CDR2 reads SYDVKM. CDR3 loop: CASSLKPASTYEQYF. The CDR3 region has the DNA TGTGCCAGCAGTTTAAAACCAGCCAGCACCTACGAGCAGTACTTC.

The chain joins TRBV4-1 to TRBJ2-7; D remains ambiguous. V was pared by 1 base and J by 5 bases, with 12 bases between. The CDR3 spans 14 residues. CDR1 and CDR2 (germline): MGHRA, YSYEKL. CDR3 in amino acids: CASSQGSLRNEQYF. The CDR3 DNA is TGCGCCAGCAGCCAAGGGTCCTTGAGGAACGAGCAGTACTTC.

CDR3 sequence: CASSPLAGEADTQYF. The CDR3 DNA is TGTGCCAGCAGCCCCCTGGCGGGAGAGGCAGATACGCAGTATTTT. The chain is built from TRBV7-2 and TRBJ2-3, with TRBD2 identical over 7 bases. The V and J ends lost 5 bases and 4 bases, in that order; junction bases with no gene match: 9. The CDR3 has 15 residues. Germline CDR1 is SGHTA and CDR2 is FQGNSA.

This chain connects TRBV29-1 to TRBJ1-4; no reliable D call. The germline CDR1 and CDR2 sequences are SQVTM and ANQGSEA. V was shortened by 5 bases and J by 6 bases, with 10 bases between the two germline ends. The CDR3 covers 12 residues. Written as DNA, the CDR3 is TGCAGCGTTACATTAGCCGATGAAAAACTGTTTTTT. Its protein product is CSVTLADEKLFF.

The rearrangement joins TRBV4-1 to TRBJ2-5; 7 bases are a match to TRBD1. V gave up 6 bases and J gave up 3 bases; unmatched junction bases: 10. Germline values: CDR1 MGHRA, CDR2 YSYEKL. The CDR3 spans 15 residues. The CDR3 sequence is CASRTGTVDEETQYF. Here the CDR3 DNA reads TGCGCCAGCAGGACAGGGACAGTCGATGAAGAGACCCAGTACTTC.

This clone was observed once. The V gene is TRBV27, the J gene TRBJ1-1, with D hard to call. The CDR3 sequence is 14 residues long. Deletions cut 1 base from V and 1 base from J, with 7 bases between. CDR1 and CDR2 from the germline V gene are MNHEY and SMNVEV (reference sequence). CDR3 coding DNA: TGTGCCAGCAGTTTATGGCGGGGGAACACTGAAGCTTTCTTT. It yields the protein CASSLWRGNTEAFF.